The present T cell receptor beta chain was sequenced within a study of OX40 agonist ivuxolimab in advanced cancers. Overall study findings and caveats: Relative to CD4+ cells, CD8+ T cells on average had more expanded clones.

Profiling relied on immunoSEQ multiplex PCR, and the TCRdb table lists in-frame clones only, not all of them. This sample has some 97,000 clones, with 90% found just once. On this clone itself: Its antigen remains unidentified.

J gave up 6 bases and V 6 bases, and 10 bases lay outside the gene matches. The CDR3 runs to 14 residues. Germline CDR1 reads SEHNR; CDR2 reads FQNEAQ (reference sequence). This rearrangement joins TRBV7-9 to TRBJ1-2; 7 positions agree with TRBD1. The sequenced sample was CD4+ or CD8+ T cells sorted from blood, obtained in a trial of the OX40 agonist ivuxolimab. This sequence originates from an adult with an advanced solid tumor such as melanoma, head and neck, liver or kidney cancer. The CDR3 bases are TGTGCCAGCAGGCCTCGGACAGGATGGGATGGCTACACCTTC. It specifies CASRPRTGWDGYTF.